This TCR beta chain derives from a study of memory CD4+ T cells and cytomegalovirus serostatus. On the study more broadly: Of the healthy Belgian adults, 8 to 10 were CMV seropositive and 24 seronegative.

Repertoires were generated with immunoSEQ multiplex PCR, while TCRdb's copy carries only in-frame clones and drops some. The data show tens of thousands of clones, with 77% seen just once and 0.88% held by the top ten. The CDR3 length is 14 residues. The germline CDR1 and CDR2 sequences are SEHNR and FQNEAQ (reference sequence). Trimming removed 5 bases at V and 3 bases at J, with 11 bases between. A note on this clone: The antigen is not known.

General study results and limits: Each of 65 to 75 CMV-associated TCRbeta sequences occurred in one to five individuals. The CMV-associated TCR signature appears largely within the CD4+ memory repertoire.

Single viable CD3+CD4+CD8-CD45RO+ cells were sorted as the memory CD4+ T cells. This receptor was identified in an adult in good health and CMV-seronegative. J is TRBJ1-3 and V is TRBV7-9; weak D call: TRBD1 (6 bases). Sample: memory CD4+ T cells from blood. This chain's CDR3 is CASSQDSVGNTIYF. CDR3 in DNA: TGTGCCAGCAGCCAGGACAGCGTTGGAAACACCATATATTTT.